This T cell receptor beta chain stems from a study of siplizumab effects on memory and regulatory T cells. Clones were sequenced by immunoSEQ multiplex PCR, and TCRdb holds only the in-frame ones, with some missing. The sample lists 57,000 or so clones, roughly 93% occurring once. Germline V gene lookup returns CDR1 MGHDK and CDR2 SYGVNS. The CDR3 runs 14 residues. J was trimmed by 2 bases and V by 6 bases; bases with no gene match: 5. This sequence joins TRBV25-1 and TRBJ2-7, with TRBD2 matching 9 bases. This TCR was sampled from a human donor in good health. Sequenced: CD8+ T cells sorted from blood. CDR3 nucleotide sequence: TGTGCCAGCAGGATTAGCGGGAGTCCCTACGAGCAGTACTTC. Translating gives CASRISGSPYEQYF.